Below are 17 T cell receptor beta chains sequenced from a single sample in a study of cytomegalovirus exposure and HLA in healthy donors. PCR involved 60 Vbeta and 13 Jbeta primers. Clones were sequenced by immunoSEQ multiplex PCR, and TCRdb holds only the in-frame ones, with some missing. The data show fewer than 200,000 clones, roughly 85% seen once. Sequences were obtained from PBMCs. Receptor source: a male donor in good health and CMV-seronegative.

V gene TRBV5-1 combines with J gene TRBJ2-3; tentative D call: TRBD1 (6 bases). This CDR3 is 14 amino acids long. V lost 0 bases and J 7 bases, leaving 12 bases between the germline ends. Germline loops: CDR1 SGHRS, CDR2 YFSETQ. CDR3 in amino acids: CASSLGRGINTQYF. CDR3 DNA: TGCGCCAGCAGCTTGGGTAGGGGGATAAATACGCAGTATTTT.

This sequence joins TRBV7-2 and TRBJ2-1; TRBD2 is a possible D gene (6 bases). This CDR3 has 17 residues. Trimming shortened V by 1 base and J by 10 bases, and 23 bases separated the two germline ends. CDR1 and CDR2 from the germline V gene are SGHTA and FQGNSA. CDR3 in DNA: TGTGCCAGCAGCTTAGGGCGGGACTTGGTAGTGGGCGTGGAGCAGTTCTTC. It encodes CASSLGRDLVVGVEQFF.

The chain has TRBV28 and TRBJ1-2; perhaps TRBD1 as D (5 bases). The germline CDR1 and CDR2 sequences are MDHEN and SYDVKM. V was clipped by 10 bases and J by 7 bases, with 16 bases between them. The CDR3 totals 12 residues. CDR3 in DNA: TGTGCCACCGATACAGGTCCTTCTGGCTACACCTTC. Protein: CATDTGPSGYTF.

The chain joins TRBV27 to TRBJ2-1; 8 bases are shared with TRBD2. The junction had 1 base not matched to a gene; V was cut back by 7 bases and J by 2 bases. Germline CDR1 MNHEY, CDR2 SMNVEV (reference sequence). The CDR3 spans 13 residues. The CDR3 protein is CASISGTYNEQFF. The CDR3 coding sequence is TGTGCCAGCATTAGCGGGACCTACAATGAGCAGTTCTTC.

The V and J genes are TRBV4-3 and TRBJ1-4; D unclear. V lost 0 bases and J 8 bases, leaving 13 bases between the germline ends. This CDR3 is built from 15 residues. Germline CDR1 and CDR2: LGHNA and YSLEER. CDR3 loop: CASSQDSGGGEKLFF. The DNA of the CDR3 is TGCGCCAGCAGCCAAGATTCTGGCGGAGGAGAAAAACTGTTTTTT.

The rearrangement uses TRBV5-4 and TRBJ2-7, with 7 bases that match TRBD1. Unmatched junction bases numbered 4, after V lost 4 bases and J lost 0 bases. CDR3 size: 14 residues. From germline, CDR1 is SGHNT and CDR2 YYREEE (reference sequence). CDR3 DNA: TGTGCCAGCAGCCATGACAGGGACTCCTACGAGCAGTACTTC. Its translation is CASSHDRDSYEQYF.

This clone has just a few counts. CDR3 nucleotides: TGTGCCAGCAGCTTGAGGCGGGTACAGGAGACCCAGTACTTC. Protein: CASSLRRVQETQYF. This chain uses TRBV5-8 with TRBJ2-5; weak D call: TRBD2 (5 bases). The CDR3 consists of 14 residues. Germline CDR1 reads SGHTS; CDR2 reads YDEGEE. V gave up 1 base and J gave up 5 bases, with 12 bases separating them.

The V gene is TRBV27, the J gene TRBJ1-5; D unclear. CDR1 and CDR2 (germline): MNHEY, SMNVEV (reference sequence). This CDR3 region has 12 residues. Trimming stripped 2 bases from V and 7 bases from J, with 6 bases between. Written as DNA, the CDR3 is TGTGCCAGCAGTTTAAATGGCCAGCCCCAGCATTTT. Translating gives CASSLNGQPQHF.

The rearrangement joins TRBV2 to TRBJ2-5; 11 bases map to TRBD1. The DNA end favors TRBJ2-7, so the J call may be wrong. Germline V lookup: CDR1 SNHLY, CDR2 FYNNEI. The CDR3 has 14 residues. The CDR3 nucleotides read TGTGCCAGCACCTCGGACAGGGGGCCCTACGAGCAGTACTTC. As protein: CASTSDRGPYEQYF.

The genes are TRBV29-1 and TRBJ2-7; D perhaps matches TRBD2 (6 bases). V lost 4 bases and J 6 bases, leaving 10 bases between the germline ends. The germline gives CDR1 SQVTM, CDR2 ANQGSEA. This CDR3 region has 11 residues. The CDR3 DNA follows: TGCAGCGTTGCTGGAGGGCTCGAGCAGTACTTC. Amino acid sequence: CSVAGGLEQYF.

The chain is built from TRBV6-1 and TRBJ2-2, with 9 bases lining up with TRBD1. Germline V CDR1 and CDR2: MNHNS, SASEGT. The CDR3 is made up of 15 amino acids. V lost 4 bases, J lost 6 bases, and 6 bases stayed unmatched. This CDR3 reads CASSGPGTGPGELFF. Written as DNA, the CDR3 is TGTGCCAGCAGTGGTCCCGGGACAGGGCCCGGGGAGCTGTTTTTT.

This chain joins TRBV7-9 and TRBJ1-2, with 7 bases aligning to TRBD1. From germline, CDR1 is SEHNR and CDR2 FQNEAQ (reference sequence). V lost 6 bases and J lost 6; bases outside the gene matches: 10. The CDR3 is 14 residues long. CDR3: CASRSGQVRHGYTF. CDR3 nucleotides: TGTGCCAGCAGATCTGGACAGGTCCGTCATGGCTACACCTTC.

The CDR3 is CASTMTGGLSTDTQYF. The CDR3 nucleotides are TGTGCCAGCACCATGACGGGGGGGCTAAGCACAGATACGCAGTATTTT. V is TRBV7-2 and J is TRBJ2-3; TRBD2 matches 8 bases. The CDR3 spans 16 residues. Per the germline V gene, CDR1 is SGHTA and CDR2 is FQGNSA. V gave up 7 bases and J gave up 0 bases; unmatched junction bases: 9. The full variable domain, in which reference TRBV7-2 and TRBJ2-3 provide the parts outside the CDR3, is GAGVSQSPSNKVTEKGKDVELRCDPISGHTALYWYRQSLGQGLEFLIYFQGNSAPDKSGLPSDRFSAERTGGSVSTLTIQRTQQEDSAVYLCASTMTGGLSTDTQYFGPGTRLTVL.

V gene TRBV7-8 combines with J gene TRBJ1-5; 12 nucleotides line up with TRBD1. This CDR3 is built from 15 residues. Germline CDR1 SGHVS, CDR2 FQNEAQ. V was clipped by 5 bases and J by 6 bases; unmatched bases: 5. The CDR3 DNA sequence: TGTGCCAGCAGCAAGGGACAGGGGGCAGGTCAGCCCCAGCATTTT. This encodes CASSKGQGAGQPQHF.

V is TRBV19 and J is TRBJ1-4; 9 bases fit TRBD1. Germline lookup yields CDR1 LNHDA and CDR2 SQIVND (reference sequence). J was trimmed by 8 bases and V by 10 bases; bases with no gene match: 8. This CDR3 region has 13 residues. The CDR3 sequence is CATKDRGYEKLFF. DNA for the CDR3: TGTGCCACCAAAGACAGGGGGTACGAAAAACTGTTTTTT. Supplemented by reference TRBV19 and TRBJ1-4, the full variable domain reads DGGITQSPKYLFRKEGQNVTLSCEQNLNHDAMYWYRQDPGQGLRLIYYSQIVNDFQKGDIAEGYSVSREKKESFPLTVTSAQKNPTAFYLCATKDRGYEKLFFGSGTQLSVL.

This clone came up a few times. V is TRBV6-1 and J is TRBJ1-5; no reliable D call. The CDR3 has 15 amino acids. The germline V gene encodes CDR1 MNHNS and CDR2 SASEGT. Trimming cost V 2 bases and J 7 bases, with 15 bases left between them. CDR3 bases: TGTGCCAGCAGTGAATCAGGCGGGAGATCCCAGCCCCAGCATTTT. Translating it yields CASSESGGRSQPQHF.

The V and J genes are TRBV5-1 and TRBJ2-5; tentative D call: TRBD2 (6 bases). Trimming shortened V by 4 bases and J by 2 bases, and 12 bases separated the two germline ends. The germline CDR1 and CDR2 sequences are SGHRS and YFSETQ. The CDR3 contains 14 residues. CDR3 residues: CASSHSSVQETQYF. The CDR3 DNA follows: TGCGCCAGCAGCCACTCTAGCGTACAAGAGACCCAGTACTTC.